The 10 T cell receptor beta chains reported below all come from one sample, sequenced in a study of CD8 T cells in ankylosing spondylitis. TCRdb independently ran MiXCR on the 5' RACE reads; one entry per CDR3 protein. The sample records roughly 130,000 distinct CDR3 sequences, about 13% being singletons. Sequencing was done on a sample of blood, either unsorted or a sorted T cell fraction (not recorded which). The source is a female donor with ankylosing spondylitis or in good health (not recorded which).

This chain joins TRBV5-6 and TRBJ2-7; D gene uncertain. The germline V gene has CDR1 SGHDT and CDR2 YYEEEE. V was cut by 0 bases and J by 3 bases, with 7 bases left in between. The CDR3 has 13 amino acids. The CDR3 DNA reads as TGTGCCAGCAGCTTGGAGTGGAACTACGAGCAGTACTTC. This translates into CASSLEWNYEQYF.

In its sample, this clonotype was seen a few times. The gene calls are TRBV6-1 and TRBJ2-5; D unclear. V dropped 5 bases and J dropped 4 bases, with 11 bases sitting between them. Germline CDR1 MNHNS, CDR2 SASEGT. The CDR3 covers 13 residues. CDR3 in amino acids: CASSQVWGETQYF. CDR3 nucleotides: TGTGCCAGCAGTCAGGTCTGGGGAGAGACCCAGTACTTC.

This clonotype was recorded at least ten times. This sequence joins TRBV11-3 and TRBJ2-1; 9 bases agree with TRBD2. The CDR3 consists of 16 residues. Germline values: CDR1 SGHNT, CDR2 YENEEA. V shed 1 base, J shed 7 bases, and the junction held 8 bases outside the gene matches. The CDR3 is CASSLGGSGRGNEQFF. The CDR3 DNA follows: TGTGCCAGCAGCTTAGGGGGTAGCGGGAGAGGGAATGAGCAGTTCTTC. Supplemented by reference TRBV11-3 and TRBJ2-1, the full variable domain reads EAGVVQSPRYKIIEKKQPVAFWCNPISGHNTLYWYLQNLGQGPELLIRYENEEAVDDSQLPKDRFSAERLKGVDSTLKIQPAELGDSAVYLCASSLGGSGRGNEQFFGPGTRLTVL.

This clonotype was detected a few times. In DNA form, the CDR3 reads TGTGCCAGCAGCTCTACGACTAGCGGGAGCCCCAAAAACATTCAGTACTTC. Residues: CASSSTTSGSPKNIQYF. The chain has TRBV7-8 and TRBJ2-4; 12 nucleotides line up with TRBD2. The CDR3 extends over 17 amino acids. The V gene end was trimmed by 4 bases and the J gene end by 2 bases; junction bases not matched to a gene: 6. Germline V gene sequence: CDR1 SGHVS, CDR2 FQNEAQ.

The sample holds a few counts of this clonotype. J is TRBJ2-3 and V is TRBV5-1, with D hard to call. V gave up 0 bases and J gave up 9 bases, with 11 bases separating them. This CDR3 region has 13 residues. The germline V gene has CDR1 SGHRS and CDR2 YFSETQ. This chain's CDR3 is CASSLASDRTQYF. CDR3 sequence (DNA): TGCGCCAGCAGCTTGGCATCGGATAGGACGCAGTATTTT.

Worth noting for this clonotype: This could be a read error, since a much larger clone is one nucleotide away. This chain links TRBV4-1 with TRBJ1-6; D gene uncertain. The CDR3 has 15 amino acids. CDR1 is MGHRA, CDR2 YSYEKL, per germline. The CDR3 DNA sequence: TGCGCCAGCAGCCAGCGGACGGAGAATAATCCACCCCTCCACTTT. It is translated as CASSQRTENNPPLHF.

The chain is built from TRBV12-3 or TRBV12-4 and TRBJ2-1; 9 bases are a match to TRBD2. V lost 2 bases and J lost 5; bases outside the gene matches: 10. The CDR3 has 17 residues. CDR3 nucleotide sequence: TGTGCCAGCAGTTTAATTAGCGGGGGCCACCTTCACAATGAGCAGTTCTTC. Its translation is CASSLISGGHLHNEQFF.

In its sample, this clonotype was seen many times. The chain couples TRBV5-1 to TRBJ2-7, with D uncertain. V lost 4 bases, J lost 0 bases, and 11 bases lay in between. This CDR3 is 14 amino acids long. CDR1 SGHRS and CDR2 YFSETQ come from the germline V gene. The CDR3: CASSLEANSYEQYF. The CDR3 region has the DNA TGCGCCAGCAGCCTAGAGGCAAACTCCTACGAGCAGTACTTC.

In this sample, this clonotype turned up a few times. The chain couples TRBV20-1 to TRBJ2-7; D call uncertain. This CDR3 is 14 amino acids long. CDR1 is DFQATT, CDR2 SNEGSKA, per germline (reference sequence). This CDR3 reads CSGSMAKAPYEQYF. The CDR3 DNA follows: TGCAGCGGCTCGATGGCAAAGGCCCCCTACGAGCAGTACTTC.

This chain connects TRBV27 to TRBJ2-3; 9 bases line up with TRBD2. Looked up from germline, CDR1 is MNHEY and CDR2 is SMNVEV (reference sequence). There are 17 residues in the CDR3. The V and J ends lost 0 bases and 6 bases, in that order; junction bases with no gene match: 10. CDR3 nucleotides: TGTGCCAGCAGTTTATCGACCCCGGCGGGGGGGTCCGATACGCAGTATTTT. It is translated as CASSLSTPAGGSDTQYF.